These 32 T cell receptor beta chains came from one sample sequenced in a study of blood T cell repertoires in COVID-19. Clones were sequenced by immunoSEQ multiplex PCR, and TCRdb holds only the in-frame ones, with some missing. The sample lists under 250,000 clones, around 82% seen once, with 3% in the top ten. The sample comprised peripheral blood. Receptors were obtained from a young woman who had recovered from COVID-19.

The chain carries TRBV30 and TRBJ2-3; D is unresolved. Per the germline V gene, CDR1 is GTSNPN and CDR2 is SVGIG (reference sequence). The CDR3 runs to 15 residues. The ends were cut back, 4 bases at V and 3 bases at J, with 17 bases in the middle. The CDR3 loop reads CAWKRGNQRTDTQYF. CDR3 coding DNA: TGTGCCTGGAAACGAGGTAATCAGAGAACAGATACGCAGTATTTT.

The chain joins TRBV5-1 to TRBJ2-7; D unclear. Trimming cost V 0 bases and J 5 bases, with 9 bases left between them. CDR3 size: 13 residues. Germline values: CDR1 SGHRS, CDR2 YFSETQ. CDR3 protein: CASSLAPLNEQYF. CDR3 DNA sequence: TGCGCCAGCAGCTTGGCCCCCCTAAACGAGCAGTACTTC.

This chain connects TRBV7-9 to TRBJ2-7; the D is unclear. Germline CDR1 SEHNR, CDR2 FQNEAQ (reference sequence). V lost 3 bases and J 6 bases, leaving 9 bases between the germline ends. The CDR3 runs 12 residues. CDR3: CASSFSTGEQYF. The CDR3 DNA reads TGTGCCAGCAGCTTTAGCACGGGCGAGCAGTACTTC.

The table lists this clone with a few counts. The chain has TRBV11-2 and TRBJ1-1, with D uncertain. Trimming cost V 4 bases and J 8 bases, with 14 bases left between them. The germline CDR1 and CDR2 sequences are SGHAT and FQNNGV. This CDR3 has 13 residues. CDR3 coding DNA: TGTGCCAGCAGCTCCACTTTGGCGGGAGAAGCTTTCTTT. This sequence encodes CASSSTLAGEAFF.

The chain recombines TRBV12-3 or TRBV12-4 with TRBJ2-2, with 8 bases that match TRBD1. The CDR3 has 12 amino acids. V trimming: 11 bases; J trimming: 3 bases; junction bases outside the gene matches: 2. The CDR3 loop reads CAGGQDTGELFF. The CDR3 DNA reads as TGTGCCGGGGGACAGGACACCGGGGAGCTGTTTTTT.

The chain couples TRBV3-1 (or the pseudogene TRBV3-2) to TRBJ2-3; TRBD2 matches at 8 bases. The CDR3 contains 16 residues. With 4 bases clipped from V and 0 bases from J, the junction kept 6 bases outside the gene matches. Germline-derived CDR1 and CDR2 are LGHDT and YNNKEL (reference sequence). CDR3 sequence reads: CASSLQRGMSTDTQYF. DNA for the CDR3: TGTGCCAGCAGCCTTCAGCGGGGGATGAGCACAGATACGCAGTATTTT.

This chain connects TRBV29-1 to TRBJ2-1; TRBD2 matches 7 bases. The length of the CDR3 is 14 residues. Trimming at V came to 3 bases and at J to 8 bases, leaving 10 bases not matched to a gene. In germline, CDR1 is SQVTM, CDR2 ANQGSEA. CDR3 coding DNA: TGCAGCGTTGATGGGGAGGGCTCGTTAGATGAGCAGTTCTTC. It codes for CSVDGEGSLDEQFF.

The V call is TRBV5-1, the J call TRBJ2-4; 8 positions match TRBD2. Germline trimming cut 3 bases from V and 8 bases from J; bases unmatched to any gene: 4. CDR3 length: 13 amino acids. Germline-derived CDR1 and CDR2 are SGHRS and YFSETQ. The CDR3 DNA reads as TGCGCCAGCAGCTCAAGCGGGAGAGACATTCAGTACTTC. It yields the protein CASSSSGRDIQYF.

V and J are TRBV5-1 and TRBJ1-4; TRBD1 is a possible D gene (6 bases). Trimming left V 4 bases short and J 0 bases short, with 13 bases between. CDR1 and CDR2 (germline): SGHRS, YFSETQ. The CDR3 consists of 16 residues. The DNA of the CDR3 is TGCGCCAGCAGCATAAGACAGGATACAACTAATGAAAAACTGTTTTTT. Encoded protein: CASSIRQDTTNEKLFF.

The chain employs TRBV19 and TRBJ1-1; D ambiguous. The CDR3 is 12 amino acids. V gave up 3 bases and J gave up 3 bases, with 5 bases separating them. Looked up from germline, CDR1 is LNHDA and CDR2 is SQIVND (reference sequence). CDR3 sequence: CASSIPYTEAFF. The CDR3 DNA is TGTGCCAGTAGTATTCCGTACACTGAAGCTTTCTTT.

The J gene is TRBJ1-1, the V gene TRBV27; D gene ambiguous. Trimming took 6 bases from V and 7 from J, leaving 12 bases between them. Germline V gene sequence: CDR1 MNHEY, CDR2 SMNVEV (reference sequence). The CDR3 is made up of 12 amino acids. CDR3 nucleotide sequence: TGTGCCAGCAGGGGGAGAAAGGGTGAAGCTTTCTTT. Protein sequence: CASRGRKGEAFF.

As concerns this clone: The same CDR3 can be traced to other DNA sequences in this sample. The chain couples TRBV7-3 to TRBJ2-2; TRBD1 is a possible D gene (6 bases). The CDR3 contains 15 residues. Trimming cost V 4 bases and J 0 bases, with 9 bases left between them. Germline V CDR1 and CDR2: SGHTA, FQGTGA. This CDR3 reads CASSSQGANTGELFF. The CDR3 region has the DNA TGTGCCAGCAGCTCACAGGGCGCGAACACCGGGGAGCTGTTTTTT.

The V gene is TRBV19, the J gene TRBJ1-1, with D possibly matching TRBD1 (6 bases). This CDR3 has 13 residues. CDR1 is LNHDA, CDR2 SQIVND, per germline (reference sequence). V gave up 5 bases and J gave up 0 bases, with 7 bases separating them. CDR3 DNA sequence: TGTGCCAGTAGTGACAGGATGAACACTGAAGCTTTCTTT. Amino acids: CASSDRMNTEAFF.

A single count supports this clone. The J gene is TRBJ2-3, the V gene TRBV13, with 12 nucleotides matching TRBD2. The CDR3 is made up of 18 amino acids. V shed 0 bases and J 1 base; nucleotides not matched to a gene: 5. Looked up from germline, CDR1 is PRHDT and CDR2 is FYEKMQ (reference sequence). This CDR3 is CASSLGLLAGGGTDTQYF. The CDR3 DNA sequence: TGTGCCAGCAGCTTAGGCCTCCTAGCGGGAGGGGGCACAGATACGCAGTATTTT.

The chain has TRBV2 and TRBJ1-3, with TRBD1 matching over 8 bases. With 6 bases clipped from V and 4 bases from J, the junction kept 8 bases outside the gene matches. There are 15 residues in the CDR3. Looked up from germline, CDR1 is SNHLY and CDR2 is FYNNEI. The CDR3 is CASSDRGSNGNTIYF. The CDR3 DNA is TGTGCCAGCAGCGACAGGGGAAGTAACGGAAACACCATATATTTT.

The chain carries TRBV5-1 and TRBJ2-3; the D gene is possibly TRBD2 (6 bases). The CDR3 extends over 13 amino acids. Trimming pared 5 bases from V and 4 bases from J, leaving 11 bases between. The germline V gene has CDR1 SGHRS and CDR2 YFSETQ. CDR3 protein: CASRSGRADTQYF. CDR3 nucleotide sequence: TGCGCCAGCAGGTCCGGGAGAGCAGATACGCAGTATTTT.

In its sample, this clone was seen once. CDR3 amino acids: CASSQGLAGAGELFF. The CDR3 nucleotides read TGTGCCAGCAGCCAAGGACTAGCGGGAGCCGGGGAGCTGTTTTTT. This chain uses TRBV4-2 with TRBJ2-2; 12 bases match TRBD2. The CDR3 sequence is 15 residues long. Germline trimming cut 1 base from V and 6 bases from J; bases unmatched to any gene: 0. Germline V gene sequence: CDR1 LGHNA, CDR2 YNFKEQ.

The chain has TRBV5-6 and TRBJ1-6; TRBD1 matches at 9 bases. Germline CDR1 SGHDT, CDR2 YYEEEE. This CDR3 region has 15 residues. V dropped 4 bases and J dropped 8; count of bases not matched to a gene: 7. CDR3 amino acids: CASSGGTGTHSPLHF. Here the CDR3 DNA reads TGTGCCAGCAGCGGGGGGACAGGGACTCATTCACCCCTCCACTTT.

V gene TRBV12-3 or TRBV12-4 combines with J gene TRBJ1-4, with D possibly being TRBD1 (6 bases). V was clipped by 8 bases and J by 8 bases, with 15 bases between them. The CDR3 extends over 13 amino acids. The CDR3 sequence is CASAGGAREKLFF. The CDR3 DNA follows: TGTGCCAGCGCGGGGGGGGCAAGGGAAAAACTGTTTTTT.

The chain uses TRBV11-2 and TRBJ1-2, with TRBD1 identical over 8 bases. The CDR3 length is 13 residues. Per germline, CDR1 SGHAT and CDR2 FQNNGV. V lost 6 bases to trimming and J lost 6 bases; unmatched junction nucleotides: 6. The DNA for the CDR3 is TGTGCCAGCAGTGTTGACAGGGGAAATGGCTACACCTTC. Encoded protein: CASSVDRGNGYTF.

The chain links TRBV7-9 to TRBJ1-2; D call uncertain. V was cut by 5 bases and J by 0 bases, with 13 bases left in between. This CDR3 has 15 amino acids. Germline CDR1 reads SEHNR; CDR2 reads FQNEAQ (reference sequence). CDR3: CASSLGRTANYGYTF. The CDR3 DNA follows: TGTGCCAGCAGCCTAGGGAGAACGGCTAACTATGGCTACACCTTC.

This clone was seen once. The chain links TRBV6-5 to TRBJ1-2; possibly TRBD1 for D (5 bases). This CDR3 contains 14 residues. V was clipped by 0 bases and J by 3 bases, with 8 bases between them. Germline V gene lookup returns CDR1 MNHEY and CDR2 SVGAGI. The CDR3 is CASSYSWGDYGYTF. CDR3 in DNA: TGTGCCAGCAGTTACTCGTGGGGGGACTATGGCTACACCTTC.

This clone has a handful of counts. As DNA, the CDR3 is TGTGCCAGTCTGGGGGACAGCAAGACCTACGAGCAGTACTTC. Protein: CASLGDSKTYEQYF. The chain uses TRBV2 and TRBJ2-7; 7 bases agree with TRBD1. Looked up from germline, CDR1 is SNHLY and CDR2 is FYNNEI. The CDR3 has 14 amino acids. V trimming: 9 bases; J trimming: 2 bases; junction bases outside the gene matches: 10.

The chain joins TRBV30 to TRBJ2-4, with 7 nucleotides matching TRBD2. Germline V gene lookup returns CDR1 GTSNPN and CDR2 SVGIG (reference sequence). Losses at the gene ends were 4 bases for V and 2 bases for J; bases not matched to a gene: 2. The CDR3 has 13 amino acids. The CDR3 DNA reads TGTGCCTGGACGCGGGGGACCAAAAACATTCAGTACTTC. Its protein product is CAWTRGTKNIQYF.

The chain joins TRBV6-4 to TRBJ2-1, with a possible D match to TRBD2 (6 bases). V was clipped by 6 bases and J by 6 bases, with 15 bases between them. Per germline, CDR1 MRHNA and CDR2 SNTAGT. The CDR3 consists of 14 residues. The CDR3 loop reads CASSAGLRFNEQFF. The DNA of the CDR3 is TGTGCCAGCAGCGCGGGACTTCGATTCAATGAGCAGTTCTTC.

The chain joins TRBV6-6 to TRBJ2-1; the D is unclear. The CDR3 spans 13 residues. Germline V gene lookup returns CDR1 MNHNY and CDR2 SVGAGI (reference sequence). Trimming took off 7 bases at V and 2 bases at J, with 9 bases between the two ends. CDR3 loop: CASTSRAYNEQFF. DNA of the CDR3: TGTGCCAGCACGAGCCGGGCCTACAATGAGCAGTTCTTC.

The chain carries TRBV5-1 and TRBJ2-6, with 7 positions matching TRBD1. The CDR3 sequence is 17 residues long. Germline CDR1 and CDR2: SGHRS and YFSETQ. V lost 0 bases, J lost 4 bases, and 7 bases stayed unmatched. Here the CDR3 reads CASSLGQGSFGANVLTF. DNA for the CDR3: TGCGCCAGCAGCTTGGGACAGGGATCGTTCGGGGCCAACGTCCTGACTTTC.

The rearrangement links TRBV5-1 to TRBJ2-3, with D unclear. V lost 0 bases and J 2 bases, leaving 13 bases between the germline ends. Germline-derived CDR1 and CDR2 are SGHRS and YFSETQ. The CDR3 contains 16 residues. CDR3 sequence (DNA): TGCGCCAGCAGCTTGGGGATGGAACAGTCCACAGATACGCAGTATTTT. This encodes CASSLGMEQSTDTQYF. Full variable domain (rest looked up from reference TRBV5-1 and TRBJ2-3): KAGVTQTPRYLIKTRGQQVTLSCSPISGHRSVSWYQQTPGQGLQFLFEYFSETQRNKGNFPGRFSGRQFSNSRSEMNVSTLELGDSALYLCASSLGMEQSTDTQYFGPGTRLTVL.

The gene calls are TRBV27 and TRBJ1-3; D gene ambiguous. This CDR3 comprises 14 residues. Germline CDR1 is MNHEY and CDR2 is SMNVEV (reference sequence). V lost 0 bases and J lost 4, with 7 bases in between. CDR3 amino acids: CASSLSLLGNTIYF. CDR3 nucleotides: TGTGCCAGCAGTTTATCCTTGCTAGGAAACACCATATATTTT.

The chain has TRBV19 and TRBJ2-3, with D perhaps matching TRBD1 (6 bases). Trimming shortened V by 5 bases and J by 3 bases, and 15 bases separated the two germline ends. CDR1 and CDR2 from the germline V gene are LNHDA and SQIVND (reference sequence). The CDR3 has 15 amino acids. DNA for the CDR3: TGTGCCAGTAGTGCCAGACAGGCCGCTACAGATACGCAGTATTTT. It encodes CASSARQAATDTQYF.

This chain links TRBV7-9 with TRBJ2-4, with D unresolved. The V end was cut by 9 bases, the J end by 3 bases, with 15 bases between. The germline V gene encodes CDR1 SEHNR and CDR2 FQNEAQ (reference sequence). The CDR3 is 14 amino acids. The CDR3 DNA reads as TGTGCCAGGGAATCGATTCTAGGCAAAAACATTCAGTACTTC. This gives the protein CARESILGKNIQYF.

The chain carries TRBV5-6 and TRBJ2-7; 8 bases are shared with TRBD1. From germline, CDR1 is SGHDT and CDR2 YYEEEE. CDR3 length equals 15 residues. V trimming: 4 bases; J trimming: 4 bases; junction bases outside the gene matches: 10. CDR3 nucleotides: TGTGCCAGCAGCGAGACAGACAGGGGAAGGTACGAGCAGTACTTC. Its translation is CASSETDRGRYEQYF.